This T cell receptor (beta chain) comes out of a study of metastatic and nonmetastatic thyroid tumors. Study observations and caveats: Reported TCR beta diversity, measured in blood and tumor, was significantly higher for malignant thyroid tumors than for benign nodules.

In the original processing: A distant-metastasis classifier for papillary thyroid cancer was built using CDR3 differences across clinicopathological groups. TCRdb recomputed clones from the PCR reads via MiXCR. These V and J calls rely on TCRdb rather than the paper's analysis. The sample lists tens of thousands of clones, 13% occurring once. A word on this clone: Its specificity is not known.

Thyroid surgery had not been preceded by any treatment in any patient. CDR3 length: 15 residues. Germline lookup yields CDR1 SNHLY and CDR2 FYNNEI. Trimming stripped 1 base from V and 4 bases from J, with 13 bases between. The specimen sequenced was blood. The chain couples TRBV2 to TRBJ1-2; D is uncertain. The TCR comes from a female donor with papillary thyroid cancer or a benign thyroid nodule (not recorded which). Some clones in this sample may be carry-over from other donors' samples. The CDR3 DNA reads as TGTGCCAGCAGTGAAGGAGGCAGTCTCGGCTATGGCTACACCTTC. Its translation: CASSEGGSLGYGYTF.